These 14 T cell receptor beta chains originate from one sample sequenced in a study of a mutant IDH1 vaccine in newly diagnosed glioma. The time point was: week 23, last vaccination. With topical imiquimod, each dose of the vaccine consisted of 300 ug of mutant IDH1 20-mer peptide. Their specific antigens are unknown. Here immunoSEQ multiplex PCR was the method, and the copy in TCRdb shows in-frame clones only, minus some. The sample carries about 60,000 clones, roughly 84% recorded once. The sequencing used PBMCs, collected from a glioma patient whose treatment included an IDH1 peptide vaccine. Receptors were obtained from a man aged 18 to 35 with glioma.

The CDR3 here is CASSLRFTGEDTQYF. CDR3 sequence (DNA): TGTGCCAGCAGCCTCCGTTTTACAGGGGAGGATACGCAGTATTTT. This chain connects TRBV7-2 to TRBJ2-3, with 7 bases lining up with TRBD1. With 5 bases clipped from V and 6 bases from J, the junction kept 11 bases outside the gene matches. The germline gives CDR1 SGHTA, CDR2 FQGNSA. The CDR3 loop spans 15 amino acids. Complete variable domain (other parts from reference TRBV7-2 and TRBJ2-3): GAGVSQSPSNKVTEKGKDVELRCDPISGHTALYWYRQSLGQGLEFLIYFQGNSAPDKSGLPSDRFSAERTGGSVSTLTIQRTQQEDSAVYLCASSLRFTGEDTQYFGPGTRLTVL.

This rearrangement joins TRBV6-5 to TRBJ1-2; D uncertain. The V and J ends lost 5 bases and 8 bases respectively, with 15 bases between them. Germline CDR1 is MNHEY and CDR2 is SVGAGI. The CDR3 is 13 residues long. The CDR3: CASSGSGAWGYTF. The CDR3 nucleotides are TGTGCCAGCAGTGGGAGCGGAGCCTGGGGCTACACCTTC.

The J gene is TRBJ2-1, the V gene TRBV2; tentative D call: TRBD1 (5 bases). Germline V gene data show CDR1 as SNHLY and CDR2 as FYNNEI. The CDR3 sequence is 16 residues long. V was shortened by 4 bases and J by 0 bases, with 13 bases between the two germline ends. For the CDR3, the DNA is TGTGCCAGCAGTGCAGAGACAGTCAGCTCCTACAATGAGCAGTTCTTC. This translates into CASSAETVSSYNEQFF.

The gene calls are TRBV15 and TRBJ1-5; D possibly corresponds to TRBD1 (5 bases). CDR1 LNHNV and CDR2 YYDKDF come from the germline V gene (reference sequence). This CDR3 spans 19 amino acids. The V gene lost 5 bases and the J gene lost 1 base, with 24 bases spanning the gap. CDR3 in amino acids: CATSPGGGSTRTSNQPQHF. CDR3 bases: TGTGCCACCAGCCCCGGCGGGGGGTCAACTCGGACCAGCAATCAGCCCCAGCATTTT.

This clone was observed a handful of times. This sequence joins TRBV4-3 and TRBJ1-1; weak D call: TRBD1 (6 bases). CDR3 length: 14 residues. Trimming cost V 0 bases and J 11 bases, with 16 bases left between them. Germline V gives CDR1 LGHNA, CDR2 YSLEER. This CDR3 is CASSQDIGRGTAFF. The CDR3 DNA reads as TGCGCCAGCAGCCAAGACATCGGCAGGGGAACTGCTTTCTTT.

In this sample, this clone turned up once. The chain is built from TRBV5-4 and TRBJ1-1; 10 bases line up with TRBD1. Trimming removed 4 bases from V and 5 bases from J; junction bases left unmatched: 8. The CDR3 is 15 residues long. The germline V gene encodes CDR1 SGHNT and CDR2 YYREEE (reference sequence). CDR3 coding DNA: TGTGCCAGCAGCCCTCCGGGACAGGGGCCTACTGAAGCTTTCTTT. Its translation: CASSPPGQGPTEAFF.

The rearrangement joins TRBV4-3 to TRBJ1-2; 8 positions match TRBD1. Germline CDR1 and CDR2: LGHNA and YSLEER. The CDR3 has 14 amino acids. With V trimmed by 5 bases and J by 5 bases, 7 bases remained unmatched. CDR3 sequence: CASSSSDRAYGYTF. CDR3 nucleotide sequence: TGCGCCAGCAGCTCGTCGGACAGGGCGTATGGCTACACCTTC.

This chain links TRBV5-5 with TRBJ2-2; TRBD2 is a possible D gene (5 bases). Looked up from germline, CDR1 is SGHKS and CDR2 is YYEKEE (reference sequence). Trimming stripped 0 bases from V and 4 bases from J, with 7 bases between. There are 14 residues in the CDR3. The CDR3 reads CASSLARGTGELFF. As DNA, the CDR3 is TGTGCCAGCAGCTTGGCCCGGGGCACCGGGGAGCTGTTTTTT.

V and J are TRBV7-2 and TRBJ2-5; TRBD1 aligns across 8 bases. Germline-derived CDR1 and CDR2 are SGHTA and FQGNSA. Trimming removed 3 bases from V and 4 bases from J; junction bases left unmatched: 4. The CDR3 loop spans 14 amino acids. CDR3 in amino acids: CASSLDRALETQYF. The CDR3 region has the DNA TGTGCCAGCAGCTTGGACAGGGCCTTAGAGACCCAGTACTTC. The whole variable domain, filled in from reference TRBV7-2 and TRBJ2-5, reads GAGVSQSPSNKVTEKGKDVELRCDPISGHTALYWYRQSLGQGLEFLIYFQGNSAPDKSGLPSDRFSAERTGGSVSTLTIQRTQQEDSAVYLCASSLDRALETQYFGPGTRLLVL.

The chain links TRBV19 to TRBJ1-5, with D unresolved. CDR3 length: 12 amino acids. Per germline, CDR1 LNHDA and CDR2 SQIVND (reference sequence). V was cut by 7 bases and J by 2 bases, with 6 bases left in between. CDR3 sequence: CASKVGNQPQHF. Here the CDR3 DNA reads TGTGCCAGTAAAGTTGGCAATCAGCCCCAGCATTTT.

DNA of the CDR3: TGTGCCTGGAGTGCGGGGACAGGGTTCTACGAGCAGTACTTC. This codes for CAWSAGTGFYEQYF. The chain links TRBV30 to TRBJ2-7, with 9 bases matching TRBD1. V was pared by 1 base and J by 3 bases, with 4 bases of the junction left unmatched. Per the germline V gene, CDR1 is GTSNPN and CDR2 is SVGIG (reference sequence). The CDR3 contains 14 residues.

This clone was counted once. The V gene is TRBV11-2, the J gene TRBJ1-3, with D perhaps TRBD1 (5 bases). The CDR3 extends over 18 amino acids. CDR1 is SGHAT and CDR2 is FQNNGV in the germline V gene. Trimming removed 4 bases from V and 4 bases from J, with 23 bases in between. CDR3 protein: CASSWTGLRNPGGNTIYF. CDR3 nucleotides: TGTGCCAGCAGCTGGACGGGACTCCGGAATCCGGGGGGAAACACCATATATTTT.

This clone was seen a handful of times. This rearrangement joins TRBV9 to TRBJ2-2; no clear D gene. V gave up 2 bases and J gave up 6 bases, with 11 bases separating them. Germline values: CDR1 SGDLS, CDR2 YYNGEE. This CDR3 has 14 residues. CDR3 residues: CASSVMGSAGELFF. The CDR3 DNA reads as TGTGCCAGCAGCGTTATGGGGTCCGCCGGGGAGCTGTTTTTT.

The rearrangement joins TRBV5-5 to TRBJ1-2; 9 positions agree with TRBD1. Per the germline V gene, CDR1 is SGHKS and CDR2 is YYEKEE (reference sequence). The V and J ends lost 0 bases and 4 bases, in that order; junction bases with no gene match: 13. This CDR3 region has 18 residues. The CDR3 DNA reads as TGTGCCAGCAGCTTGGTGGGGGCGGACAGGGGCAGGCCCTATGGCTACACCTTC. Amino acid sequence: CASSLVGADRGRPYGYTF.